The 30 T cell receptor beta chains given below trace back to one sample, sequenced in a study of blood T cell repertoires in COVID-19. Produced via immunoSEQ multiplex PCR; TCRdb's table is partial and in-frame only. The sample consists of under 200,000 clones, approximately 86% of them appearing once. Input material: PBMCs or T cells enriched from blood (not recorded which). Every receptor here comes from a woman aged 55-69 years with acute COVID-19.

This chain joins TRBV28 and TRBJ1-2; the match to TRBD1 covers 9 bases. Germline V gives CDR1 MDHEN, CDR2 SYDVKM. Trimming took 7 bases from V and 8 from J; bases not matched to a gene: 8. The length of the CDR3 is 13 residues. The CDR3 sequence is CASIRDRVGGYTF. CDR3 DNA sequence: TGTGCCAGCATTCGGGACAGGGTGGGCGGCTACACCTTC.

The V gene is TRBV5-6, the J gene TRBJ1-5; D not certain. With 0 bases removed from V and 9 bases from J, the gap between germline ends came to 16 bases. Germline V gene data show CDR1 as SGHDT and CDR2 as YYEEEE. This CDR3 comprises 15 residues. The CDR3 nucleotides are TGTGCCAGCAGCTTGGGATGGGCGACAAATGGGCCCCAGCATTTT. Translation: CASSLGWATNGPQHF.

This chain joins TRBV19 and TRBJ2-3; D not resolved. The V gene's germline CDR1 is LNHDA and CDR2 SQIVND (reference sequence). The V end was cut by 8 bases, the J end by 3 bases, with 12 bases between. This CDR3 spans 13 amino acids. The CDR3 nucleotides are TGTGCCAGTGGGCCCCAGGTTACAGATACGCAGTATTTT. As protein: CASGPQVTDTQYF.

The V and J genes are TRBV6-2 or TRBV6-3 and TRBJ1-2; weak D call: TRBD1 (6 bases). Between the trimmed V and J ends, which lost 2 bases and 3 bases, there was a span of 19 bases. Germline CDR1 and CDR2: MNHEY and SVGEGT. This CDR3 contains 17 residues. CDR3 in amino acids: CASSYLAIRDNHYGYTF. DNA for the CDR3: TGTGCCAGCAGTTACCTGGCCATCCGGGACAACCACTATGGCTACACCTTC.

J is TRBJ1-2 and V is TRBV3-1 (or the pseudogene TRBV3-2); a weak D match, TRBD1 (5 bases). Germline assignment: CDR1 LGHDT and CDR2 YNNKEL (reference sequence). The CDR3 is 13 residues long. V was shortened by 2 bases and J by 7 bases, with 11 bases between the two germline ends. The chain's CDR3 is CASSQTGEGGYTF. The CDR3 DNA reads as TGTGCCAGCAGCCAAACGGGGGAAGGTGGCTACACCTTC.

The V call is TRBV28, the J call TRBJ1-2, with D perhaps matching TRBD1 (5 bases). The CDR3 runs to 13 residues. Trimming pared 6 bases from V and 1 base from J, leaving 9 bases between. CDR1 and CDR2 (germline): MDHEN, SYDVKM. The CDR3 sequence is CASSLDSNYGYTF. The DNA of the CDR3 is TGTGCCAGCAGCCTCGACAGTAACTATGGCTACACCTTC.

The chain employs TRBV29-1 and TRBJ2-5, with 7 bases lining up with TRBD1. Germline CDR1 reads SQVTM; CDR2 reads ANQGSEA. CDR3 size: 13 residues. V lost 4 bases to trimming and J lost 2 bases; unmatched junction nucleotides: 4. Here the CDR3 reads CSVVRDSQETQYF. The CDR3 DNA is TGCAGCGTTGTTAGGGACAGTCAAGAGACCCAGTACTTC.

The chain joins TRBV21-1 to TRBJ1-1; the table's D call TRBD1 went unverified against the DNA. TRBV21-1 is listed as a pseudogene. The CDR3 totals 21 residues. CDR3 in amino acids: CASSKVRGQGCPIGMNTEAFF. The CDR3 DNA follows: TGTGCCAGCAGCAAAGTTCGGGGACAGGGGTGCCCAATCGGGATGAACACTGAAGCTTTCTTT.

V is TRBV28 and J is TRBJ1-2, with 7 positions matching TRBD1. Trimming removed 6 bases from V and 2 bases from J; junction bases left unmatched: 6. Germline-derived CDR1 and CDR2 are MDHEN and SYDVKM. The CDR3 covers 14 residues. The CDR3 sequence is CASRRGGTNYGYTF. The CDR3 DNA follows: TGTGCCAGCAGACGAGGGGGCACGAACTATGGCTACACCTTC.

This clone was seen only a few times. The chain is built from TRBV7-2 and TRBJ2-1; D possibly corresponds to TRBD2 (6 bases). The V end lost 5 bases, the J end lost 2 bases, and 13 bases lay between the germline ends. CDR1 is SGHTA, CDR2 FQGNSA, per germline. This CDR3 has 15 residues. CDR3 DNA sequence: TGTGCCAGCAGCCCGGGAGAATCCCCCTACAATGAGCAGTTCTTC. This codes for CASSPGESPYNEQFF.

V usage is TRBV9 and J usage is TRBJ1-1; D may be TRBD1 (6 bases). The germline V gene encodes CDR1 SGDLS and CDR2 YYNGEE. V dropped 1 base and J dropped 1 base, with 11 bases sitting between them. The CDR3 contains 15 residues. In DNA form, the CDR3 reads TGTGCCAGCAGCGTAAGGGGGACGGGGAACACTGAAGCTTTCTTT. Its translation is CASSVRGTGNTEAFF.

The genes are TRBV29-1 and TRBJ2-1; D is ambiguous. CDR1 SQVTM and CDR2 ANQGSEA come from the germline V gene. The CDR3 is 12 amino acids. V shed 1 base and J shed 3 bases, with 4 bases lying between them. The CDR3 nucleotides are TGCAGCGTTGAAGGCTACTACAATGAGCAGTTCTTC. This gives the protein CSVEGYYNEQFF.

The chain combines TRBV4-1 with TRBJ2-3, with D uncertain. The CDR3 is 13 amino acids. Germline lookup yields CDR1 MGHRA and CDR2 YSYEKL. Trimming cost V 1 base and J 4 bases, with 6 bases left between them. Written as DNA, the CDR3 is TGCGCCAGCAGCCAAGTAACGGCAGATACGCAGTATTTT. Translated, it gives CASSQVTADTQYF.

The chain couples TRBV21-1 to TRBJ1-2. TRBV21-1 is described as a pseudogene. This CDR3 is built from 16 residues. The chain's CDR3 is CASRTDPPGIPYGYTF. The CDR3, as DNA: TGTGCCAGCCGGACTGACCCTCCCGGGATCCCGTATGGCTACACCTTC.

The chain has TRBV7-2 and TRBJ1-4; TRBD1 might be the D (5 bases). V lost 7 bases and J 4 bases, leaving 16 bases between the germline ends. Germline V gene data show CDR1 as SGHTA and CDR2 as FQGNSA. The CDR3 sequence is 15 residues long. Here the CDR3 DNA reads TGTGCCAGCACCCTTTTGGGACTAAATAATGAAAAACTGTTTTTT. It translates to CASTLLGLNNEKLFF.

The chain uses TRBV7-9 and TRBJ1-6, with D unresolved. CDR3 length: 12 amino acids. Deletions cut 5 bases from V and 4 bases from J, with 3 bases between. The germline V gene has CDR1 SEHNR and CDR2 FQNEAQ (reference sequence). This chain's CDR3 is CASSQYNSPLHF. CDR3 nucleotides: TGTGCCAGCAGCCAATATAATTCACCCCTCCACTTT.

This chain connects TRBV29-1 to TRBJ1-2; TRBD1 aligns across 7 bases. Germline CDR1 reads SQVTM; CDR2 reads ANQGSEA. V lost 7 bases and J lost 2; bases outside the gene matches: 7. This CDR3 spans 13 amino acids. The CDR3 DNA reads TGCAGCGCCACACAGGGGATGAACTATGGCTACACCTTC. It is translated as CSATQGMNYGYTF.

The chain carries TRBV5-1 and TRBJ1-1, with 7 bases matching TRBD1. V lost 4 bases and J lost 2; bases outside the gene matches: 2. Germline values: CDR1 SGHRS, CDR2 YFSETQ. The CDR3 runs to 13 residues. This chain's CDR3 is CASSTGANTEAFF. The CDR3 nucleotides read TGCGCCAGCAGCACAGGGGCTAACACTGAAGCTTTCTTT.

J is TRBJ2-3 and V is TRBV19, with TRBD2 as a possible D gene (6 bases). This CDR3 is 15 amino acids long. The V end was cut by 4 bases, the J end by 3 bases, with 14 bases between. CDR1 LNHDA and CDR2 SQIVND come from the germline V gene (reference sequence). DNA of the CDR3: TGTGCCAGTAGTAACCCGGGAGTTAGAACAGATACGCAGTATTTT. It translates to CASSNPGVRTDTQYF.

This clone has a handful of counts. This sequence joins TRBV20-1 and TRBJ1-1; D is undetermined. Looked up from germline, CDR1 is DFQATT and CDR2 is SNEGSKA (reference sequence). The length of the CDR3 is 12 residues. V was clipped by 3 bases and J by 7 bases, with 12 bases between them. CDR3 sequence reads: CSASPIRVEAFF. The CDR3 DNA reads TGCAGTGCTAGTCCAATACGAGTTGAAGCTTTCTTT.

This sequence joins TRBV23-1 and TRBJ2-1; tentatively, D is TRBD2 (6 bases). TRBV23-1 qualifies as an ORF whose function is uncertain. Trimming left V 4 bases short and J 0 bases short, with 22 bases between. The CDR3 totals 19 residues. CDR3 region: CASSPWGSGFPSSYNEQFF. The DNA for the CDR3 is TGCGCCAGCAGTCCGTGGGGTAGCGGCTTTCCGAGCTCCTACAATGAGCAGTTCTTC.

Here the CDR3 reads CASSLGQGNNEKLFF. The CDR3 nucleotides read TGTGCCAGCAGCTTGGGGCAGGGTAATAATGAAAAACTGTTTTTT. The chain has TRBV13 and TRBJ1-4, with TRBD1 as a possible D gene (5 bases). Deletions cut 3 bases from V and 4 bases from J, with 12 bases between. The CDR3 is 15 amino acids. Germline CDR1 PRHDT, CDR2 FYEKMQ (reference sequence).

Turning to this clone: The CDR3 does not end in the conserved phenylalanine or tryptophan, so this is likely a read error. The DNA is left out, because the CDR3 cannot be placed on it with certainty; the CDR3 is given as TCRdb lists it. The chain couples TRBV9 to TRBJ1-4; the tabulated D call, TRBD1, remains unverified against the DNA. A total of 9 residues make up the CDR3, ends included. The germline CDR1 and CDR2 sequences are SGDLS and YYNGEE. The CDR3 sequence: CANLMTVRK.

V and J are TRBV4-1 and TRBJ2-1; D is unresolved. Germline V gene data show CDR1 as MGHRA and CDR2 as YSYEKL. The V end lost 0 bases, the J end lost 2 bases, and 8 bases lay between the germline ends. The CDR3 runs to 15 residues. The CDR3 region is CASSQEWQAYNEQFF. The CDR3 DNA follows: TGCGCCAGCAGCCAAGAATGGCAGGCCTACAATGAGCAGTTCTTC.

For the CDR3, the DNA is TGCGCCAGCAGTGAGTGGGGGGGTAGCGGGAGAGGTGAGCAGTACTTC. Its protein is CASSEWGGSGRGEQYF. The chain uses TRBV10-1 and TRBJ2-7; 9 nucleotides align to TRBD2. This CDR3 contains 16 residues. Losses at the gene ends were 1 base for V and 7 bases for J; bases not matched to a gene: 11. Germline V gene sequence: CDR1 WNHNN, CDR2 SYGVQD (reference sequence).

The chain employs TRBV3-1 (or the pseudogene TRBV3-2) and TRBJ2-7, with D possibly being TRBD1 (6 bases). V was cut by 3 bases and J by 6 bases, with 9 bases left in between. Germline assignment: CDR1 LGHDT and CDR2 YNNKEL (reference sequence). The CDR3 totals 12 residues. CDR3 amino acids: CASSQGATEQYF. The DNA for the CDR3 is TGTGCCAGCAGCCAGGGGGCCACCGAGCAGTACTTC.

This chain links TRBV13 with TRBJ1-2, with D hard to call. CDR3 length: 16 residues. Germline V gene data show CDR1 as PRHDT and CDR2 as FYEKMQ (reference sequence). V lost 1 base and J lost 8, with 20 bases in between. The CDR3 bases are TGTGCCAGCAGCTTAGACTCAGTTGGCGGCGCGTGGGGCTACACCTTC. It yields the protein CASSLDSVGGAWGYTF. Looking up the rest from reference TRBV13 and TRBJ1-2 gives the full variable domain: AAGVIQSPRHLIKEKRETATLKCYPIPRHDTVYWYQQGPGQDPQFLISFYEKMQSDKGSIPDRFSAQQFSDYHSELNMSSLELGDSALYFCASSLDSVGGAWGYTFGSGTRLTVV.

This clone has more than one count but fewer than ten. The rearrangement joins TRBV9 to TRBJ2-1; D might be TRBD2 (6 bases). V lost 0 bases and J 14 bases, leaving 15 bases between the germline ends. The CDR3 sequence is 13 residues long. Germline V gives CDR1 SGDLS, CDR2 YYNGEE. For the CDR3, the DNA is TGTGCCAGCAGCGTAGAAGGGCTAGCGCTAAAGTTCTTC. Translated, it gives CASSVEGLALKFF.

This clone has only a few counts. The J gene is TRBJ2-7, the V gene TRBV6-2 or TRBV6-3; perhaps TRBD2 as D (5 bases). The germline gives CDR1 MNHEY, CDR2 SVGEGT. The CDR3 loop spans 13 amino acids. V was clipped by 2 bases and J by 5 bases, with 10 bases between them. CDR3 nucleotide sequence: TGTGCCAGCAGTTACACACGGGGAAACGAGCAGTACGTC. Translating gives CASSYTRGNEQYV.

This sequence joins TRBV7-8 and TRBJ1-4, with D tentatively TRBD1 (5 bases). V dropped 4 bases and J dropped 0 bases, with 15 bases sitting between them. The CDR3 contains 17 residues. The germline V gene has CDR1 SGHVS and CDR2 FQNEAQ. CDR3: CASSSRQLGSTNEKLFF. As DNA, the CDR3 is TGTGCCAGCAGCTCGAGACAGTTGGGTTCAACTAATGAAAAACTGTTTTTT.